The 3 T cell receptor beta chains below come from one sample, sequenced in a study of T cells in Graves' hyperthyroidism and ophthalmopathy. RNA transcripts provided the source from which TCR beta CDR3 regions were amplified. The HTBI primer set drove a first-round RT-PCR of the TCR CDR3. TCRdb fed the multiplex PCR reads into MiXCR, producing one record per CDR3 protein. The sample lists a few hundred thousand distinct CDR3 sequences; about 45% were seen once. Sequencing was done on a sample of peripheral blood or thyroid tissue (not recorded which). Receptors were obtained from a woman younger than 35 with Graves' hyperthyroidism.

The genes are TRBV2 and TRBJ1-2; possibly TRBD1 for D (5 bases). Germline V lookup: CDR1 SNHLY, CDR2 FYNNEI. The V and J ends lost 5 bases and 5 bases respectively, with 21 bases between them. The CDR3 spans 16 residues. This CDR3 reads CASSSLSEGIWYGYTF. The CDR3 nucleotides are TGTGCCAGCAGTTCCCTTTCAGAGGGGATCTGGTATGGCTACACCTTC.

This clonotype showed up many times. This chain links TRBV2 with TRBJ1-2; 10 nucleotides align to TRBD1. After removal of 2 bases from V and 8 bases from J, the junction contained 5 bases not matched to a gene. Per germline, CDR1 SNHLY and CDR2 FYNNEI. The CDR3 loop spans 14 amino acids. The CDR3 coding sequence is TGTGCCAGCAGTGAACGGACAGGGGGTGAAGGCTACACCTTC. This gives the protein CASSERTGGEGYTF.

The gene calls are TRBV7-7 and TRBJ2-7; D possibly corresponds to TRBD1 (6 bases). Between the trimmed V and J ends, which lost 11 bases and 2 bases, there was a span of 19 bases. This CDR3 has 14 residues. The V gene's germline CDR1 is SSHAT and CDR2 FNYEAQ (reference sequence). The chain's CDR3 is CAPIPGTSPYEQYF. The CDR3 DNA is TGTGCCCCCATTCCCGGGACATCACCCTACGAGCAGTACTTC.